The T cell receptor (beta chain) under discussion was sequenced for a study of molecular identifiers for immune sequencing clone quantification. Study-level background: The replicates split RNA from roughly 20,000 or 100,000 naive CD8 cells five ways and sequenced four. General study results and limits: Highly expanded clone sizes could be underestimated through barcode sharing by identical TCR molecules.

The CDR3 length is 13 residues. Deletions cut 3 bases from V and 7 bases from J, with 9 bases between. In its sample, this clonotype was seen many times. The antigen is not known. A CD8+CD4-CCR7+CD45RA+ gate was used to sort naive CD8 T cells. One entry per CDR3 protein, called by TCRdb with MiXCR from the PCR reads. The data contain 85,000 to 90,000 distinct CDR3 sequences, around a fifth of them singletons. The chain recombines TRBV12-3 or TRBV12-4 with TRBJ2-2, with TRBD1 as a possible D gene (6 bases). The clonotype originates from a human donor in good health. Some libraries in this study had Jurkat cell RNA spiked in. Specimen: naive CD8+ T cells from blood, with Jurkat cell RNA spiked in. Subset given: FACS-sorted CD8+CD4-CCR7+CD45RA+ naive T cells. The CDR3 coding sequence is TGTGCCAGCAGTTTCTCAGGGGTCGGGGAGCTGTTTTTT. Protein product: CASSFSGVGELFF.